These T cell receptor beta chains were read from a single sample in a study of molecular identifiers for immune sequencing clone quantification. TCRdb re-called the PCR reads with MiXCR, one entry per CDR3 protein. The data show about 640,000 distinct CDR3 sequences, with about 20% seen just once and roughly 0.83% held by the top ten. Specimen: naive CD8+ T cells from blood, with Jurkat cell RNA spiked in. Receptors originate from a human donor in good health. Some libraries in this study had Jurkat cell RNA spiked in. Both conserved end residues are part of each CDR3. The D gene is left open where the match is weak. Rows may omit the clone size; those that give it use once, few, many or a size class.

>-|TRBJ1-4|TRBV13|-
TGTGCCAGCAGCCCACAGGGAAGCTTTGAAGAACTGTTTTTT
CASSPQGSFEELFF
>many|TRBJ2-3|TRBV19|-
TGTGCCAGTACCTCGGACTTAAACCCAGATACGCAGTATTTT
CASTSDLNPDTQYF
>-|TRBJ2-7|TRBV7-9|TRBD1
TGTGCCAGCGGGTCAGTCAGGGGGCCCTACGAGCAGTACTTC
CASGSVRGPYEQYF
>-|TRBJ2-3|TRBV4-3|-
TGCGCCAGCAGCCAGAGTCACGGGCGAGATACGCAGTATTTT
CASSQSHGRDTQYF
>few|TRBJ2-7|TRBV6-5|-
TGTGCCAGCAGTTACTTCCCGGGTGGGGAGCAGTACTTC
CASSYFPGGEQYF
>few|TRBJ2-1|TRBV6-1|TRBD2
TGTGCCAGCAGTACAACTAGCGGGGTATACAATGAGCAGTTCTTC
CASSTTSGVYNEQFF
>many|TRBJ2-4|TRBV28|-
TGTGCCAGCAGTCCCCGCCTATCGGCCAAAAACATTCAGTACTTC
CASSPRLSAKNIQYF
>-|TRBJ2-1|TRBV29-1|-
TGCAGCGTTGATGCAGGGGGAGGGTACTCCTACAATGAGCAGTTCTTC
CSVDAGGGYSYNEQFF
>-|TRBJ2-7|TRBV5-5|TRBD1
TGTGCCAGCAGCCTAACCGGGACAGGGCCTACCTACGAGCAGTACTTC
CASSLTGTGPTYEQYF
>few|TRBJ1-5|TRBV24-1|-
TGTGCCACCAGTGGGGTGGGCATAGGGGCCATTCAGCCCCAGCATTTT
CATSGVGIGAIQPQHF
>few|TRBJ2-7|TRBV28|-
TGTGCCAGCAGTTTATACGGCAAGACCTACGAGCAGTACTTC
CASSLYGKTYEQYF
>few|TRBJ2-7|TRBV6-6|TRBD2
TGTGCCAGCAGTTACTCGGGGGCTAGCGGGAGCGAGCAGTACTTC
CASSYSGASGSEQYF
>many|TRBJ1-2|TRBV27|-
TGTGCCAGCAGTTTATCCGGTCCCAACTATGGCTACACCTTC
CASSLSGPNYGYTF
>many|TRBJ2-3|TRBV9|TRBD1
TGTGCCAGCACTAGGACAGGGTTCGGCCCGGATACGCAGTATTTT
CASTRTGFGPDTQYF
>few|TRBJ2-5|TRBV15|-
TGTGCCACCAGCAGGATAGTGGTTCAAGAGACCCAGTACTTC
CATSRIVVQETQYF
>many|TRBJ2-7|TRBV28|TRBD1
TGTGCCAGTAAGGGCGGACAGGGGTACGAGCAGTACTTC
CASKGGQGYEQYF
>many|TRBJ1-5|TRBV20-1|-
TGCAGTGCTAGAGATTTAGGGCAGATCAATCAGCCCCAGCATTTT
CSARDLGQINQPQHF
>few|TRBJ1-5|TRBV12-3/TRBV12-4|TRBD1
TGTGCCAGCAGCCTCGACAGGGGGGAACAGCCCCAGCATTTT
CASSLDRGEQPQHF
>few|TRBJ2-1|TRBV11-2|TRBD2
TGTGCCAGCAGCCCGCCTAGTGGCGGGGGGTACAATGAGCAGTTCTTC
CASSPPSGGGYNEQFF
>many|TRBJ2-5|TRBV28|-
TGTGCCAGCAGTCCGACACCCAGCCCGGGGGAGACCCAGTACTTC
CASSPTPSPGETQYF
>many|TRBJ1-4|TRBV11-2|-
TGTGCCAGCAGCCGGACAGACTCTAATGAAAAACTGTTTTTT
CASSRTDSNEKLFF
>many|TRBJ2-7|TRBV6-5|TRBD2
TGTGCCAGCAGTTACTCCCAGGGAGGGGTCTACGAGCAGTACTTC
CASSYSQGGVYEQYF
>many|TRBJ2-7|TRBV5-4|TRBD2
TGTGCCAGCAGCGAGGGACTAGCGGGAACTTACGAGCAGTACTTC
CASSEGLAGTYEQYF
>few|TRBJ2-3|TRBV3-1|TRBD2
TGTGCCAGCAGCCCGACTAGCGTAGCTAGCACAGATACGCAGTATTTT
CASSPTSVASTDTQYF
>many|TRBJ1-5|TRBV2|-
TGTGCCAGCAGTGAAGCTGCGGGTTTTACAGAGAATCAGCCCCAGCATTTT
CASSEAAGFTENQPQHF
>few|TRBJ2-2|TRBV12-3/TRBV12-4|-
TGTGCCAGCAACGGGGATACCGGGGAGCTGTTTTTT
CASNGDTGELFF
>-|TRBJ1-1|TRBV27|-
TGTGCCAGCAGTCTTTCGGGGGATGAAGCTTTCTTT
CASSLSGDEAFF
>few|TRBJ2-2|TRBV5-6|TRBD1
TGTGCCAGCAGCGTCCGGGACAGGGGAAGGTCGGGAACACGGGCCGGGGAGCTGTTTTTT
CASSVRDRGRSGTRAGELFF
>-|TRBJ1-1|TRBV9|-
TGTGCCAGCAGCCCCTGGGCAGGGGATCCGGCTGAAGCTTTCTTT
CASSPWAGDPAEAFF
>many|TRBJ2-3|TRBV11-2|TRBD2
TGTGCCAGCAGCCGGGGGGGGATAATCACAGATACGCAGTATTTT
CASSRGGIITDTQYF
>few|TRBJ2-5|TRBV9|TRBD2
TGTGCCAGCAGCCCAAGCGGGAGTTCCTACAATGAGCAGTACTTC
CASSPSGSSYNEQYF
>-|TRBJ2-7|TRBV19|-
TGTGCCAGTAGTATGAAGTGGGAAGACTACGAGCAGTACTTC
CASSMKWEDYEQYF
>-|TRBJ2-1|TRBV19|-
TGTGCCAGTAGTATAGCGGGTAACCCCTACAATGAGCAGTTCTTC
CASSIAGNPYNEQFF
>few|TRBJ2-1|TRBV20-1|TRBD2
TGCAGTGCGAAGACTAGCGGGGAAAGGGGGTACAATGAGCAGTTCTTC
CSAKTSGERGYNEQFF
>-|TRBJ2-7|TRBV27|-
TGTGCCAGCAGTTTTGCAAGAGACTCCGAGCAGTACTTC
CASSFARDSEQYF
>many|TRBJ1-4|TRBV7-2|-
TGTGCCAGCAGCTCCTCGACAGGATTCAATGAAAAACTGTTTTTT
CASSSSTGFNEKLFF
>many|TRBJ2-7|TRBV14|TRBD1
TGTGCCAGCAGCCAATCGGGACAGGGGGTCCGGTACGAGCAGTACTTC
CASSQSGQGVRYEQYF
>few|TRBJ2-1|TRBV19|TRBD2
TGTGCCAGTAGAACGGGCGGGGGAGATGAGCAGTTCTTC
CASRTGGGDEQFF
>-|TRBJ2-2|TRBV2|TRBD2
TGTGCCAGCAGTGAAGGGGTAGCGGGGGGGGCCGGGGAGCTGTTTTTT
CASSEGVAGGAGELFF
>few|TRBJ1-5|TRBV6-2/TRBV6-3|-
TGTGCCAGCAGTTCGGACCTTTACTCCTATAGCAATCAGCCCCAGCATTTT
CASSSDLYSYSNQPQHF
>many|TRBJ2-7|TRBV4-3|TRBD2
TGTGCCAGCAGCCAAGCGGGAGGGCCGTCCTACGAGCAGTACTTC
CASSQAGGPSYEQYF
>many|TRBJ1-6|TRBV4-1|TRBD1
TGCGCCAGCAGCCAGGGACAGGGTAACAATTCACCCCTCCACTTT
CASSQGQGNNSPLHF
>many|TRBJ1-1|TRBV12-3/TRBV12-4|-
TGTGCCAGCAGTTTCTTTTCGGGGACTGAAGCTTTCTTT
CASSFFSGTEAFF
>few|TRBJ2-3|TRBV11-2|TRBD2
TGTGCCAGCAGCTTACTAGCGGGATTCGGGGATACGCAGTATTTT
CASSLLAGFGDTQYF
>-|TRBJ1-2|TRBV2|-
TGTGCCACAGGTGGCTACACCTTC
CATGGYTF
>many|TRBJ1-1|TRBV6-1|-
TGTGCCAGCAGTGAAGCGAGGGGTTGGGAGAGGAACACTGAAGCTTTCTTT
CASSEARGWERNTEAFF
>many|TRBJ1-4|TRBV5-8|-
TGTGCCAGCAGTTCGGAGGAGTCCTATGAAAAACTGTTTTTT
CASSSEESYEKLFF
>many|TRBJ2-2|TRBV5-5|TRBD2
TGTGCCAGCAGCAGTGGGACTAGCGGGAACACCGGGGAGCTGTTTTTT
CASSSGTSGNTGELFF
>many|TRBJ2-5|TRBV12-5|-
TGTGCTAGTGGTTTGCCCCAGGGTTTTCGCCAAGAGACCCAGTACTTC
CASGLPQGFRQETQYF
>many|TRBJ2-7|TRBV2|TRBD2
TGTGCCAGCAGGAGAGGAGCGGGGTTCCCCTACGAGCAGTACTTC
CASRRGAGFPYEQYF
>many|TRBJ2-2|TRBV4-1|-
TGCGCCAGCAGCCAAGTGGGGGTAGACGGGGAGCTGTTTTTT
CASSQVGVDGELFF
>many|TRBJ1-1|TRBV6-6|-
TGTGCCAGCAGTTACTCTCGGGGTGAAATAGGCACTGAAGCTTTCTTT
CASSYSRGEIGTEAFF
>-|TRBJ1-2|TRBV3-1|-
TGTGCCAGCAGCCAAGGGAGGGTAGGGTATTATGGCTACACCTTC
CASSQGRVGYYGYTF
>many|TRBJ1-4|TRBV5-1|TRBD1
TGCGCCAGCAAACCGACAGGGCGCGAAAAACTGTTTTTT
CASKPTGREKLFF